This is a list of T cell receptor beta chains from one sample in a study of blood T cells in healthy people across ages. TCRdb passed the 5' RACE reads through MiXCR, listing each CDR3 protein once. This table holds about 1.8 million distinct CDR3 sequences, around 48% found once. Sequencing input: blood. The receptor source for this set is a woman aged 40-49 years in good health. Each CDR3 is given with its conserved first and last residue. The D gene is left open where the match is weak. A row's size may be missing; if present it is once, few, many or a size class.

TRBJ2-1 - few TRBV5-1 TGCGCCAGCAGCTCGACAGGAGATTTCTACAATGAGCAGTTCTTC CASSSTGDFYNEQFF
TRBJ2-3 - few TRBV20-1 TGCAGTGCTTTAGACACCCGCACAGATACGCAGTATTTT CSALDTRTDTQYF
TRBJ1-4 TRBD1 once TRBV20-1 TGCAGTGCTAGAGCCCAGGGGGTCACTAATGAAAAACTGTTTTTT CSARAQGVTNEKLFF
TRBJ1-4 - - TRBV9 TGTGCCAGCAGCGTAGCCCACGGCGTTAATGAAAAACTGTTTTTT CASSVAHGVNEKLFF
TRBJ2-5 TRBD2 - TRBV9 TGTGCCAGCAGCAAAGAAGGACTAGCCGTGTACCAAGAGACCCAGTACTTC CASSKEGLAVYQETQYF
TRBJ2-6 - few TRBV6-6 TGTGCCAGCACCACCGGGACCTCTGGGGCCAACGTCCTGACTTTC CASTTGTSGANVLTF
TRBJ1-2 - - TRBV6-5 TGTGCCAGCAGTTACTCGGGGCAGAACGACTGGGGCTACACCTTC CASSYSGQNDWGYTF
TRBJ2-5 - - TRBV6-1 TGTGCCAGCAGTGAATCATGGGGGCCCGGTTCCGGGACCCAGTACTTC CASSESWGPGSGTQYF
TRBJ1-5 - - TRBV4-2 TGTGCCAGCAGCCAGAGAGGGCTCTCGGGCAATAGCAATCAGCCCCAGCATTTT CASSQRGLSGNSNQPQHF
TRBJ2-2 - - TRBV4-3 TGCGCCAGCAGCCACGGAGGACCGATCACCGGGGAGCTGTTTTTT CASSHGGPITGELFF
TRBJ2-1 TRBD2 once TRBV7-3 TGTGCCAGCAGCTCCGGACTAGACGCTGATGAGCAGTTCTTC CASSSGLDADEQFF
TRBJ2-3 - many TRBV29-1 TGCAGCGTTGAGGGGGACGGACCGTTCACAGATACGCAGTATTTT CSVEGDGPFTDTQYF
TRBJ2-1 - - TRBV27 TGTGCCAGCAGTTTATCCCAATTGAGAAATGAGCAGTTCTTC CASSLSQLRNEQFF
TRBJ2-5 - - TRBV5-4 TGTGCCAGCAGCTTCAGTGGTCCAGCTGGGACCCAGTACTTC CASSFSGPAGTQYF
TRBJ2-1 TRBD2 few TRBV10-3 TGTGCCATCAGTGATGGCCTAGCGGGGGGTTCGCAGTTCTTC CAISDGLAGGSQFF
TRBJ1-6 - - TRBV10-3 TGTGCCATCAGTCCGGGACAATGGGGTGATTCACCCCTCCACTTT CAISPGQWGDSPLHF
TRBJ2-5 - - TRBV9 TGTGCCAGCAGCGCCCACCTGTTAGGGTCGGAAGAGACCCAGTACTTC CASSAHLLGSEETQYF
TRBJ1-4 - - TRBV7-2 TGTGCCAGCAGCCACGCGGGTGCAACTAATGAAAAACTGTTTTTT CASSHAGATNEKLFF
TRBJ2-6 - few TRBV4-3 TGCGCCAGCAGCCCGGACGGTTCTGGGGCCAACGTCCTGACTTTC CASSPDGSGANVLTF
TRBJ1-1 - - TRBV3-1 TGTGCCAGCAGCCCAAGAGTCGACGGGTTCGCTTTCTTT CASSPRVDGFAFF
TRBJ1-2 - many TRBV20-1 TGCAGTGCTAGAGATCGAGGGGCTAACTATGGCTACACCTTC CSARDRGANYGYTF
TRBJ2-3 - - TRBV7-2 TGTGCCAGCGGAGGGGGCGCAGATACGCAGTATTTT CASGGGADTQYF
TRBJ2-1 - - TRBV6-1 TGTGCCAGCAGTGTTAGGAACAGGGACGATGAGCAGTTCTTC CASSVRNRDDEQFF
TRBJ2-5 - - TRBV7-2 TGTGCCAGCAGCTTAACCCCCGACACGACGGGAAGAGAGACCCAGTACTTC CASSLTPDTTGRETQYF
TRBJ2-4 - - TRBV12-3/TRBV12-4 TGTGCCAGCAGATATAGCGGCGACGTAGCCAAAAACATTCAGTACTTC CASRYSGDVAKNIQYF
TRBJ2-3 TRBD2 - TRBV20-1 TGCAGTGCTAGAGACGGGACTAGCGGGGGTAATACGCAGTATTTT CSARDGTSGGNTQYF
TRBJ1-5 - few TRBV15 TGTGCCACCAGCAGAGTTCAGGGCGGGCAGCCCCAGCATTTT CATSRVQGGQPQHF
TRBJ2-1 TRBD2 - TRBV20-1 TGCAGTGCTAGAGCGGCTAGCGGGAGCTCCTACAATGAGCAGTTCTTC CSARAASGSSYNEQFF
TRBJ1-6 - few TRBV9 TGTGCCAGCAGCGTAGAGGCAGAGCCTAATTCACCCCTCCACTTT CASSVEAEPNSPLHF
TRBJ1-4 - - TRBV6-5 TGTGCCAGCAGTTCTGCGGGTACCGCGGGCGAAAAACTGTTTTTT CASSSAGTAGEKLFF
TRBJ2-5 - - TRBV6-6 TGTGCCAGCAGTGACCTCCGACTTTGGGAGCAGTACTTC CASSDLRLWEQYF
TRBJ1-2 - - TRBV20-1 TGCAGTGCTACCCGTTTTGGGTTAGACTACACCTTC CSATRFGLDYTF
TRBJ1-2 TRBD1 few TRBV5-5 TGTGCCAGCAGCTTGGGACAGGGGATAGAGGATGGCTACACCTTC CASSLGQGIEDGYTF
TRBJ2-7 - - TRBV6-5 TGTGCCAGCAACCGGGGGGCGCTTTCCCACGAGCAGTACTTC CASNRGALSHEQYF
TRBJ1-2 - - TRBV29-1 TGCAGCGTTGAAATTGGTACAGGGAAGGATGGCTACACCTTC CSVEIGTGKDGYTF
TRBJ2-5 - - TRBV6-2/TRBV6-3 TGTGCCAGCAGTTACTCGATCATGCGCTCCGAACAAGAGACCCAGTACTTC CASSYSIMRSEQETQYF